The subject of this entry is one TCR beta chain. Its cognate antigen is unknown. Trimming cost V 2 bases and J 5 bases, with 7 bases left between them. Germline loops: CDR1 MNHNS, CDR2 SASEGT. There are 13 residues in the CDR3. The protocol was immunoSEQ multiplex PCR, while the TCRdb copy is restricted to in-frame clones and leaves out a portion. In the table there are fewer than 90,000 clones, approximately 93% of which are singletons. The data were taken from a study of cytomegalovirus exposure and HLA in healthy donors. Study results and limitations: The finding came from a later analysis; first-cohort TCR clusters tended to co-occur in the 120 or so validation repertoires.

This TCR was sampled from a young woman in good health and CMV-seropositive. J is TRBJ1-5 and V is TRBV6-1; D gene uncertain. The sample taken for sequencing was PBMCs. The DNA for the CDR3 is TGTGCCAGCAGTGAATTAAACTATCAGCCCCAGCATTTT. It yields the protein CASSELNYQPQHF.